This passage covers 20 T cell receptor beta chains from one sample sequenced in a study of Graves' ophthalmopathy and Graves' hyperthyroidism. RNA transcripts were the source from which TCR beta CDR3 regions were amplified. The workflow started with a first-round RT-PCR run with HTBI primers and then moved on to a second-round multiplex PCR. TCRdb recomputed calls from the multiplex PCR reads with MiXCR, one row per CDR3 protein. The data show almost 750,000 distinct CDR3 sequences, 35% to 50% seen once. The specimen sequenced was peripheral blood. The receptors come from an adult man with Graves' ophthalmopathy.

This clonotype was observed many times. The chain uses TRBV11-2 and TRBJ2-7; D gene ambiguous. Trimming removed 5 bases from V and 5 bases from J, with 10 bases in between. There are 12 residues in the CDR3. CDR1 and CDR2 from the germline V gene are SGHAT and FQNNGV. The CDR3 sequence: CASSPQAHEQYF. CDR3 sequence (DNA): TGTGCCAGCAGCCCCCAGGCCCACGAGCAGTACTTC.

This clonotype was recorded many times. The rearrangement joins TRBV2 to TRBJ1-2; D unresolved. V was shortened by 7 bases and J by 4 bases, with 13 bases between the two germline ends. The V gene's germline CDR1 is SNHLY and CDR2 FYNNEI. This CDR3 is built from 13 residues. The CDR3 region has the DNA TGTGCCAGCACCATTGGTACAGTCTATGGCTACACCTTC. It codes for CASTIGTVYGYTF. The full variable domain, its missing parts supplied by reference TRBV2 and TRBJ1-2, is EPEVTQTPSHQVTQMGQEVILRCVPISNHLYFYWYRQILGQKVEFLVSFYNNEISEKSEIFDDQFSVERPDGSNFTLKIRSTKLEDSAMYFCASTIGTVYGYTFGSGTRLTVV.

The chain carries TRBV19 and TRBJ1-5; TRBD1 matches 11 bases. The germline V gene encodes CDR1 LNHDA and CDR2 SQIVND (reference sequence). The V and J ends lost 7 bases and 2 bases, in that order; junction bases with no gene match: 7. The CDR3 loop spans 16 amino acids. The chain's CDR3 is CASTRGQGAGNQPQHF. For the CDR3, the DNA is TGTGCCAGTACCCGTGGACAGGGGGCCGGCAATCAGCCCCAGCATTTT.

The table lists this clonotype with a few counts. The chain combines TRBV11-2 with TRBJ1-2; no clear D gene. Deletions cut 7 bases from V and 2 bases from J, with 14 bases between. The CDR3 extends over 14 amino acids. Germline V lookup: CDR1 SGHAT, CDR2 FQNNGV. The CDR3, as DNA: TGTGCCAGCACCCCGGGCAGCCTAAACTATGGCTACACCTTC. This translates into CASTPGSLNYGYTF.

This clonotype was picked up many times. The rearrangement uses TRBV9 and TRBJ1-1; no clear D. The germline gives CDR1 SGDLS, CDR2 YYNGEE. The germline V and J ends were trimmed by 0 bases and 2 bases, with 11 bases remaining between them. This CDR3 is built from 15 residues. The CDR3 region is CASSVDVTLNTEAFF. CDR3 bases: TGTGCCAGCAGCGTAGATGTAACCCTTAACACTGAAGCTTTCTTT.

The chain joins TRBV29-1 to TRBJ1-2; TRBD1 matches 7 bases. V lost 7 bases, J lost 0 bases, and 5 bases stayed unmatched. Germline V gene lookup returns CDR1 SQVTM and CDR2 ANQGSEA. CDR3 size: 13 residues. CDR3 amino acids: CSGRDSANYGYTF. In DNA, the CDR3 is TGCAGCGGGCGGGACAGTGCTAACTATGGCTACACCTTC.

The chain recombines TRBV20-1 with TRBJ1-2; 7 bases are shared with TRBD1. Germline assignment: CDR1 DFQATT and CDR2 SNEGSKA (reference sequence). After removal of 6 bases from V and 4 bases from J, the junction contained 8 bases not matched to a gene. There are 13 residues in the CDR3. The chain's CDR3 is CSAGGGQPYGYTF. CDR3 DNA: TGCAGTGCCGGAGGGGGACAGCCCTATGGCTACACCTTC.

The J gene is TRBJ2-5, the V gene TRBV14; 10 bases map to TRBD1. The CDR3 extends over 15 amino acids. The J segment lost 5 bases and the V segment lost 1 base, leaving 4 bases of the junction unmatched. The V gene's germline CDR1 is SGHDN and CDR2 FVKESK. DNA of the CDR3: TGTGCCAGCAGCCAAGTGGGACAGGGGCGGGAGACCCAGTACTTC. Translated, it gives CASSQVGQGRETQYF.

Notes on this clonotype: This likely comes from a read error, as the CDR3 has no conserved phenylalanine or tryptophan at its end. This sequence joins TRBV7-9 and TRBJ1-1; the D is unclear. Germline V gene sequence: CDR1 SEHNR, CDR2 FQNEAQ (reference sequence). Trimming took 5 bases from V and 1 from J, leaving 8 bases between them. The CDR3 extends over 13 amino acids. CDR3 nucleotides: TGTGCCAGCAGCAGGGCCGGGAACACTGAAGCTTTCCTT. Translation: CASSRAGNTEAFL.

This chain uses TRBV10-3 with TRBJ1-2, with TRBD1 matching over 10 bases. Germline CDR1 is ENHRY and CDR2 is SYGVKD. The CDR3 is 14 residues long. J lost 6 bases, V lost 6 bases, and 7 bases had no gene match. CDR3 loop: CAISLSGQGDGYTF. CDR3 DNA: TGTGCCATCAGCCTCTCTGGACAGGGGGATGGCTACACCTTC.

On this clonotype itself: A single base separates this from a much larger clone, so it may be a read error. This chain links TRBV24-1 with TRBJ1-6; D remains unclear. Germline V lookup: CDR1 KGHDR, CDR2 SFDVKD. The ends were cut back, 4 bases at V and 6 bases at J, with 12 bases in the middle. The CDR3 loop spans 15 amino acids. The CDR3 DNA is TGTGCCACCAGTGACGGGGAGGGTTTTAATTCACCCCTCCACTTT. Its protein product is CATSDGEGFNSPLHF.

This clonotype was observed at least ten times. This chain uses TRBV7-9 with TRBJ1-1, with unresolved D. Germline CDR1 and CDR2: SEHNR and FQNEAQ (reference sequence). The CDR3 loop spans 14 amino acids. Trimming shortened V by 5 bases and J by 2 bases, and 12 bases separated the two germline ends. The CDR3 coding sequence is TGTGCCAGCAGCCCAGAAGCAACAAACACTGAAGCTTTCTTT. It is translated as CASSPEATNTEAFF.

The chain joins TRBV12-3 or TRBV12-4 to TRBJ1-2, with D uncertain. V was cut by 6 bases and J by 8 bases, with 10 bases left in between. The CDR3 loop spans 11 amino acids. In DNA, the CDR3 is TGTGCCAGCAGGAGTACAGAAGGCTACACCTTC. Its protein is CASRSTEGYTF.

This clonotype was counted only a few times. The chain recombines TRBV5-1 with TRBJ2-5; D remains unclear. The CDR3 consists of 14 residues. V lost 4 bases, J lost 4 bases, and 14 bases lay in between. From germline, CDR1 is SGHRS and CDR2 YFSETQ. The CDR3 nucleotides are TGCGCCAGCAGCCCGACCCCGTCGGTAGAGACCCAGTACTTC. Protein: CASSPTPSVETQYF.

The V and J genes are TRBV7-9 and TRBJ1-5; TRBD1 matches at 10 bases. The trim removed 5 bases at V and 11 bases at J, leaving 9 bases unmatched. The V gene's germline CDR1 is SEHNR and CDR2 FQNEAQ (reference sequence). The CDR3 is 14 residues long. The CDR3: CASSRRQGAETQHF. CDR3 bases: TGTGCCAGCAGCCGACGACAGGGGGCAGAGACCCAGCATTTT.

V usage is TRBV9 and J usage is TRBJ2-2; the match to TRBD2 covers 10 bases. This CDR3 is built from 15 residues. The ends lost 3 bases at V and 4 bases at J; junction bases unmatched: 3. The germline CDR1 and CDR2 sequences are SGDLS and YYNGEE. CDR3 sequence (DNA): TGTGCCAGCAGCGAGGTAGCGGGAGGCACCGGGGAGCTGTTTTTT. It codes for CASSEVAGGTGELFF.

V gene TRBV13 combines with J gene TRBJ1-1; D possibly corresponds to TRBD1 (5 bases). Germline-derived CDR1 and CDR2 are PRHDT and FYEKMQ (reference sequence). CDR3 length equals 12 residues. Between the trimmed V and J ends, which lost 5 bases and 11 bases, there was a span of 15 bases. Here the CDR3 reads CASSPGPVAAFF. In DNA, the CDR3 is TGTGCCAGCAGCCCGGGGCCTGTCGCGGCTTTCTTT.

A few counts support this clonotype. The CDR3 loop reads CASNFDGTSRREQYF. The CDR3 nucleotides read TGTGCCAGCAACTTTGACGGGACTAGCAGGCGCGAGCAGTACTTC. The V call is TRBV7-3, the J call TRBJ2-7, with 9 bases identical to TRBD2. The CDR3 has 15 residues. The V gene's germline CDR1 is SGHTA and CDR2 FQGTGA. J lost 6 bases, V lost 7 bases, and 13 bases had no gene match.

The chain carries TRBV28 and TRBJ2-2, with 9 bases fitting TRBD1. V shed 6 bases and J 5 bases; nucleotides not matched to a gene: 4. The CDR3 sequence is 14 residues long. CDR1 is MDHEN and CDR2 is SYDVKM in the germline V gene. The CDR3 is CASRIGTGTGELFF. The CDR3 DNA follows: TGTGCCAGCAGAATCGGGACAGGGACCGGGGAGCTGTTTTTT.

The rearrangement links TRBV7-2 to TRBJ2-7, with D hard to call. With 3 bases removed from V and 6 bases from J, the gap between germline ends came to 15 bases. This CDR3 is built from 14 residues. Germline V gene lookup returns CDR1 SGHTA and CDR2 FQGNSA. The CDR3 loop reads CASSLPTKGGEQYF. In DNA form, the CDR3 reads TGTGCCAGCAGCTTGCCTACCAAGGGTGGCGAGCAGTACTTC.